This T cell receptor beta chain was profiled in a study of STAT5B mutations in CD4+ large granular lymphocyte leukemia. The assay was immunoSEQ multiplex PCR, and TCRdb's table has in-frame clones only and misses some. The data show about 40,000 clones, approximately 84% seen once. This CDR3 contains 16 residues. V was clipped by 3 bases and J by 0 bases, with 14 bases between them. Per germline, CDR1 SNHLY and CDR2 FYNNEI. The sequence was obtained from a human donor in good health. The specimen was CD4+ T cells from blood buffy coats. The chain recombines TRBV2 with TRBJ1-1; weak D call: TRBD1 (5 bases). CDR3 region: CASSEQGTAMNTEAFF. For the CDR3, the DNA is TGTGCCAGCAGTGAGCAGGGTACAGCCATGAACACTGAAGCTTTCTTT.